The 18 T cell receptor beta chains below all came from one sample that was sequenced in a study of cytomegalovirus exposure and HLA in healthy donors (dated by TCRdb to the late 2010s). Preparation of the library involved the immunoSEQ multiplex PCR assay. The multiplex PCR relied on a mix of 60 forward primers for TCR Vbeta segments and 13 reverse primers for TCR Jbeta segments. TCRdb provides this immuneACCESS table in a form limited to in-frame rearrangements. Some clones are lacking; in checked studies, under half of them reflect an unresolved V gene, and why the rest are absent is not known. In all, the sample holds about 200,000 clones, and more than 65% of those were seen once. The ten largest account for under 2% of the sample. The sequencing input was PBMCs. Receptors were obtained from a girl between 10 and 17 years old in good health and CMV-seropositive.

As regards this clone: The sample contains more than one DNA sequence encoding this CDR3. V gene TRBV7-9 combines with J gene TRBJ1-4, with D uncertain. CDR1 SEHNR and CDR2 FQNEAQ come from the germline V gene (reference sequence). The CDR3 has 13 amino acids. V was pared by 3 bases and J by 5 bases, with 7 bases between. CDR3: CASSLTGNEKLFF. The CDR3 DNA reads TGTGCCAGCAGCTTGACGGGAAATGAAAAACTGTTTTTT.

The rearrangement uses TRBV6-6 and TRBJ1-2; 7 nucleotides match TRBD1. CDR3 size: 15 residues. The trim removed 5 bases at V and 6 bases at J, leaving 12 bases unmatched. Germline CDR1 MNHNY, CDR2 SVGAGI (reference sequence). CDR3 sequence reads: CASSPGQSGVDGYTF. The DNA of the CDR3 is TGTGCCAGCAGTCCGGGACAGTCAGGGGTGGATGGCTACACCTTC.

The chain is built from TRBV5-1 and TRBJ2-7; TRBD2 is a possible D gene (5 bases). The V gene lost 3 bases and the J gene lost 2 bases, with 21 bases spanning the gap. Germline lookup yields CDR1 SGHRS and CDR2 YFSETQ. The length of the CDR3 is 17 residues. The CDR3 sequence: CASSSRDSDISPYEQYF. CDR3 coding DNA: TGCGCCAGCAGCTCCCGGGATAGCGATATTTCTCCCTACGAGCAGTACTTC. Filled out from reference TRBV5-1 and TRBJ2-7, the complete variable domain reads KAGVTQTPRYLIKTRGQQVTLSCSPISGHRSVSWYQQTPGQGLQFLFEYFSETQRNKGNFPGRFSGRQFSNSRSEMNVSTLELGDSALYLCASSSRDSDISPYEQYFGPGTRLTVT.

The J gene is TRBJ1-3, the V gene TRBV18; no clear D gene. The CDR3 extends over 14 amino acids. V shed 2 bases and J shed 4 bases, with 9 bases lying between them. Germline V lookup: CDR1 KGHSH, CDR2 LQKENI. CDR3 region: CASSPSPGGNTIYF. The CDR3 region has the DNA TGTGCCAGCTCACCAAGTCCGGGGGGAAACACCATATATTTT. Full variable domain (missing parts from reference TRBV18 and TRBJ1-3): NAGVMQNPRHLVRRRGQEARLRCSPMKGHSHVYWYRQLPEEGLKFMVYLQKENIIDESGMPKERFSAEFPKEGPSILRIQQVVRGDSAAYFCASSPSPGGNTIYFGEGSWLTVV.

The sample holds one count of this clone. The J gene is TRBJ2-2, the V gene TRBV10-2; TRBD2 might be the D (7 bases). This CDR3 is 14 amino acids long. V gave up 10 bases and J gave up 5 bases, with 17 bases separating them. Germline V gene sequence: CDR1 WSHSY, CDR2 SAAADI. The CDR3 DNA sequence: TGCGCCACCTTAATGCGGGGGCGGACCGGGGAGCTGTTTTTT. It encodes CATLMRGRTGELFF.

The chain couples TRBV7-9 to TRBJ2-3; 7 bases align to TRBD2. Germline V CDR1 and CDR2: SEHNR, FQNEAQ (reference sequence). The CDR3 has 19 amino acids. J gave up 1 base and V 1 base, and 14 bases lay outside the gene matches. For the CDR3, the DNA is TGTGCCAGCAGCTTAGGCGTTCTAGCGGAACCCCTAGGCACAGATACGCAGTATTTT. It yields the protein CASSLGVLAEPLGTDTQYF.

The chain combines TRBV4-3 with TRBJ2-1, with 7 nucleotides matching TRBD2. The CDR3 length is 15 residues. CDR1 is LGHNA and CDR2 is YSLEER in the germline V gene. V was clipped by 0 bases and J by 8 bases; unmatched bases: 7. The CDR3 reads CASSQEGRGGDEQFF. The CDR3, as DNA: TGCGCCAGCAGCCAAGAGGGCCGGGGAGGGGATGAGCAGTTCTTC.

This rearrangement joins TRBV27 to TRBJ1-2; D is unclear. Trimming left V 2 bases short and J 5 bases short, with 6 bases between. CDR3 length equals 12 residues. Germline values: CDR1 MNHEY, CDR2 SMNVEV (reference sequence). This CDR3 is CASSLAGYGYTF. The DNA for the CDR3 is TGTGCCAGCAGTTTAGCCGGGTATGGCTACACCTTC.

The V call is TRBV29-1, the J call TRBJ2-7; a weak D match, TRBD1 (6 bases). This CDR3 has 12 residues. The germline gives CDR1 SQVTM, CDR2 ANQGSEA. The CDR3, as DNA: TGCAGTGTAAATTCAGGGGACTACGAGCAGTACTTC. Translated: CSVNSGDYEQYF.

This clone was picked up a small number of times. The CDR3 here is CASRANMDEQYF. DNA for the CDR3: TGTGCCAGCAGGGCCAACATGGACGAGCAGTACTTC. The chain is built from TRBV6-1 and TRBJ2-7; D is uncertain. The CDR3 totals 12 residues. V lost 6 bases and J 5 bases, leaving 11 bases between the germline ends. Germline-derived CDR1 and CDR2 are MNHNS and SASEGT.

The chain couples TRBV5-4 to TRBJ1-4, with 9 bases fitting TRBD1. The V gene end was trimmed by 4 bases and the J gene end by 8 bases; junction bases not matched to a gene: 9. CDR3 length: 15 amino acids. CDR1 and CDR2 from the germline V gene are SGHNT and YYREEE (reference sequence). In DNA, the CDR3 is TGTGCCAGCAGCCTGCCGGGACAGGGAGGCGAAAAACTGTTTTTT. This sequence encodes CASSLPGQGGEKLFF.

This chain uses TRBV21-1 with TRBJ1-5; the D call in the table, TRBD1, was not verified against the DNA. TRBV21-1 is noted as a pseudogene. This CDR3 region has 14 residues. CDR3 in amino acids: CASTRADSNQPQHF. Written as DNA, the CDR3 is TGTGCCAGCACCAGGGCCGATAGCAATCAGCCCCAGCATTTT.

The rearrangement joins TRBV7-9 to TRBJ1-2; D is undetermined. Trimming pared 5 bases from V and 3 bases from J, leaving 13 bases between. The germline V gene has CDR1 SEHNR and CDR2 FQNEAQ (reference sequence). This CDR3 comprises 14 residues. The CDR3: CASSPDSGYYGYTF. CDR3 sequence (DNA): TGTGCCAGCAGCCCGGATTCGGGATACTATGGCTACACCTTC. Full variable domain (missing parts from reference TRBV7-9 and TRBJ1-2): DTGVSQNPRHKITKRGQNVTFRCDPISEHNRLYWYRQTLGQGPEFLTYFQNEAQLEKSRLLSDRFSAERPKGSFSTLEIQRTEQGDSAMYLCASSPDSGYYGYTFGSGTRLTVV.

This sequence joins TRBV6-1 and TRBJ2-6; possible D gene TRBD1, 6 bases. There are 15 residues in the CDR3. Germline V CDR1 and CDR2: MNHNS, SASEGT. Between the trimmed V and J ends, which lost 5 bases and 4 bases, there was a span of 12 bases. CDR3 nucleotide sequence: TGTGCCAGCAGTCTACAGGGTGGGGGGGCCAACGTCCTGACTTTC. Translated, it gives CASSLQGGGANVLTF.

On this clone: One end of the junction is discordant with germline, which a read error may explain. Other DNA sequences of this sample code for an identical CDR3. The V and J genes are TRBV27 and TRBJ2-2; D unclear. Germline values: CDR1 MNHEY, CDR2 SMNVEV (reference sequence). This CDR3 contains 15 residues. CDR3 coding DNA: TGCGCCAGCAGTCCGATTGGCCAAAACACCGGGGAGCTGTTTTTT. Translation gives CASSPIGQNTGELFF.

The V and J genes are TRBV7-8 and TRBJ1-3, with D tentatively TRBD1 (5 bases). The germline CDR1 and CDR2 sequences are SGHVS and FQNEAQ. The CDR3 is made up of 15 amino acids. Deletions cut 1 base from V and 4 bases from J, with 11 bases between. The DNA of the CDR3 is TGTGCCAGCAGCTTAGAGGTGACAGCCGGAAACACCATATATTTT. Its translation is CASSLEVTAGNTIYF.

In its sample, this clone was seen once. The chain carries TRBV4-2 and TRBJ2-2; 11 bases align to TRBD2. Germline CDR1 is LGHNA and CDR2 is YNFKEQ. The CDR3 runs to 16 residues. The V segment lost 2 bases and the J segment 4 bases; nucleotides outside the gene matches: 3. The chain's CDR3 is CASSQTSGGGTGELFF. CDR3 bases: TGTGCCAGCAGCCAAACTAGCGGGGGTGGCACCGGGGAGCTGTTTTTT.

The rearrangement uses TRBV7-8 and TRBJ2-7, with 11 bases fitting TRBD1. CDR1 and CDR2 (germline): SGHVS, FQNEAQ. The CDR3 loop spans 15 amino acids. J lost 0 bases, V lost 6 bases, and 4 bases had no gene match. The CDR3 DNA sequence: TGTGCCAGCAGGGGGACAGGGGGTAGCTCCTACGAGCAGTACTTC. The encoded protein is CASRGTGGSSYEQYF.